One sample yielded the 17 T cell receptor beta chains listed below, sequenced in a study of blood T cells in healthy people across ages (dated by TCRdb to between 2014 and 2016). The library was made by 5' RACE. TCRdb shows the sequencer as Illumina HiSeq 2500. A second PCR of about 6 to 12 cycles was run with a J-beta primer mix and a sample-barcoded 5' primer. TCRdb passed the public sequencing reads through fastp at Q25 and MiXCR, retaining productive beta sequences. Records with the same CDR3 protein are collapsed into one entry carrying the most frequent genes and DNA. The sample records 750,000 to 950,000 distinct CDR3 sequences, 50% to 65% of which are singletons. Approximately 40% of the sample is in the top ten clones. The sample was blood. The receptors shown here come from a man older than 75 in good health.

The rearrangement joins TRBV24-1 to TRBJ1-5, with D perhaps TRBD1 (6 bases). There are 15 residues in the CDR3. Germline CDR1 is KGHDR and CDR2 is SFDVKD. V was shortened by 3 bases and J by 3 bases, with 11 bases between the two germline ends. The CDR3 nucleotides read TGTGCCACCAGTGATCGCCGGGACACCAATCAGCCCCAGCATTTT. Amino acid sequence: CATSDRRDTNQPQHF.

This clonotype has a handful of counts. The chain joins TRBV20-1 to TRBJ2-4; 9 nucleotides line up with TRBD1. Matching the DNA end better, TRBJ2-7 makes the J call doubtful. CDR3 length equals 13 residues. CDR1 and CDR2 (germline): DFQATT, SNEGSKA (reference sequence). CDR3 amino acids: CSARRGTGREQYF. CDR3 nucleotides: TGCAGTGCTAGAAGGGGGACAGGGCGCGAGCAGTACTTC.

This CDR3 reads CASSHRDPETQYF. The DNA for the CDR3 is TGTGCCAGCAGCCACCGGGACCCGGAGACCCAGTACTTC. The chain employs TRBV3-1 and TRBJ2-5; D might be TRBD1 or TRBD2, each matching 5 bases. Germline V CDR1 and CDR2: LGHDT, YNNKEL (reference sequence). The V gene lost 3 bases and the J gene lost 5 bases, with 10 bases spanning the gap. This CDR3 spans 13 amino acids.

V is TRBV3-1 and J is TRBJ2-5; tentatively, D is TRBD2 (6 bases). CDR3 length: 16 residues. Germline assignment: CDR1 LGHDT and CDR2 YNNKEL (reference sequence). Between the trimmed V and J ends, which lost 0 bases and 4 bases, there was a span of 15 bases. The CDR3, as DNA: TGTGCCAGCAGCCAAGAGCTGGCGGGAATGAGAGAGACCCAGTACTTC. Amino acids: CASSQELAGMRETQYF.

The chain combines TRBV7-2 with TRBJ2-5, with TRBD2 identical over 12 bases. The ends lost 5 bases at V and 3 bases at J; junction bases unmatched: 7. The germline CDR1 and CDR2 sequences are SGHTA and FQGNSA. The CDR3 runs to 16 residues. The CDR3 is CASSPPGLAGKETQYF. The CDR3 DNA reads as TGTGCCAGCAGCCCCCCGGGACTAGCGGGCAAAGAGACCCAGTACTTC.

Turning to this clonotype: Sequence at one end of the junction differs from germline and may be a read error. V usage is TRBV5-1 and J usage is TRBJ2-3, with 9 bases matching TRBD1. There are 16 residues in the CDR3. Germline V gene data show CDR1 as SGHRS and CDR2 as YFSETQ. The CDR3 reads CASSWGARTGDRYAYF. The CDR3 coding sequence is TGCGCTAGCAGCTGGGGAGCTCGGACAGGGGACAGATACGCGTATTTT.

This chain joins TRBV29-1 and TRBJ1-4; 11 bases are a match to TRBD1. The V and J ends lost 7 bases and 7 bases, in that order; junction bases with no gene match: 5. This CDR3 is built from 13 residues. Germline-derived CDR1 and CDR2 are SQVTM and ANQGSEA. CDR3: CSGRDRGSEKLFF. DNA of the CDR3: TGCAGCGGCAGGGACAGGGGGAGTGAAAAACTGTTTTTT. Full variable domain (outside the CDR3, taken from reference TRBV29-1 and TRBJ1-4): SAVISQKPSRDICQRGTSLTIQCQVDSQVTMMFWYRQQPGQSLTLIATANQGSEATYESGFVIDKFPISRPNLTFSTLTVSNMSPEDSSIYLCSGRDRGSEKLFFGSGTQLSVL.

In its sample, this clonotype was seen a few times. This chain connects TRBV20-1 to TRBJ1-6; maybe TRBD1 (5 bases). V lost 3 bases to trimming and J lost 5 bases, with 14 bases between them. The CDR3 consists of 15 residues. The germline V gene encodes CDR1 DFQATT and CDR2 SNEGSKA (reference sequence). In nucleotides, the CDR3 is TGCAGTGCTAGGCCTCCGGGACTCGATAATTCACCCCTCCACTTT. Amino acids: CSARPPGLDNSPLHF.

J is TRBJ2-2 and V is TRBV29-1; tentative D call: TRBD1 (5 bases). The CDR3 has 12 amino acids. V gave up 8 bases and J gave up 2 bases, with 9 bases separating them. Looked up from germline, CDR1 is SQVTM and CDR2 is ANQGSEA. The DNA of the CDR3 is TGCAGCTACCAGGGTAACACCGGGGAGCTGTTTTTT. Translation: CSYQGNTGELFF.

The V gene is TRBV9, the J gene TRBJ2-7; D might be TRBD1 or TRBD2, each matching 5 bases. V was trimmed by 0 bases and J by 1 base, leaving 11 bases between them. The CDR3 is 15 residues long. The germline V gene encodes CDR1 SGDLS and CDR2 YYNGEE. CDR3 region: CASSVVGTPSYEQYF. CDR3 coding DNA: TGTGCCAGCAGCGTAGTGGGGACCCCGTCCTACGAGCAGTACTTC.

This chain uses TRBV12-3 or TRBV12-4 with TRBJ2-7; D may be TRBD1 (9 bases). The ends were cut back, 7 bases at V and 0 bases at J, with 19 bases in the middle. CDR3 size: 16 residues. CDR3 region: CASTPGTGTSSYEQYF. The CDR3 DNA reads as TGTGCCAGCACTCCCGGGACAGGGACTAGCTCCTACGAGCAGTACTTC.

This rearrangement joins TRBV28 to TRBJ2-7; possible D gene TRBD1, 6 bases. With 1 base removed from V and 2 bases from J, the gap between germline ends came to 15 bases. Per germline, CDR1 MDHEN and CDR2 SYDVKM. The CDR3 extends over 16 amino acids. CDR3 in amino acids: CASSLFGQIAPYEQYF. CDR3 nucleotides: TGTGCCAGCAGTTTATTTGGACAGATTGCCCCCTACGAGCAGTACTTC.

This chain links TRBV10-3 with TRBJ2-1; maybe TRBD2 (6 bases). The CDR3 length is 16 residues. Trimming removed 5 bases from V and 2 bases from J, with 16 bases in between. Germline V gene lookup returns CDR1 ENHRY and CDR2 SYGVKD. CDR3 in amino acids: CAISSSGSGTYNEQFF. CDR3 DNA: TGTGCCATCAGTTCAAGCGGTAGCGGAACCTACAATGAGCAGTTCTTC.

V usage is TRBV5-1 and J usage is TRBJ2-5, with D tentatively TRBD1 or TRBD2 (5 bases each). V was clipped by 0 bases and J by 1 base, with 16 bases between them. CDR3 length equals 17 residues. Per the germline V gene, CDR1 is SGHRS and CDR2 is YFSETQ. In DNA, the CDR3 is TGCGCCAGCAGCTTGGGGGGGAAGACTTGGCCCCAAGAGACCCAGTACTTC. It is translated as CASSLGGKTWPQETQYF.

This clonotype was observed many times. CDR3 DNA: TGTGCCAGCAACGGGGGTGGCTCCTACGAGCAGTACTTC. Translating gives CASNGGGSYEQYF. The rearrangement links TRBV6-5 to TRBJ2-7; D might be TRBD2 (6 bases). Trimming pared 7 bases from V and 0 bases from J, leaving 10 bases between. Looked up from germline, CDR1 is MNHEY and CDR2 is SVGAGI. The CDR3 consists of 13 residues.

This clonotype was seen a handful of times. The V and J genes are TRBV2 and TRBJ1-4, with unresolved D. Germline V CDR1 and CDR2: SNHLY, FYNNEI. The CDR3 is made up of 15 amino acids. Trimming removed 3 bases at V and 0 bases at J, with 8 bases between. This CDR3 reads CASSDDHATNEKLFF. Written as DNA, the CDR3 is TGTGCCAGCAGTGATGACCATGCAACTAATGAAAAACTGTTTTTT.

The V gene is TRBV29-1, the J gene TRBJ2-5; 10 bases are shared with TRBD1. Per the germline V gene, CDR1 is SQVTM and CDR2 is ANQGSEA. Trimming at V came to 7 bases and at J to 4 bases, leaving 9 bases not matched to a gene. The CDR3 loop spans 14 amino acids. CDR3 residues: CSGYDRGLGETQYF. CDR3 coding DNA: TGCAGCGGCTATGACAGGGGGCTCGGAGAGACCCAGTACTTC. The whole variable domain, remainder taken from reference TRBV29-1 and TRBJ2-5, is SAVISQKPSRDICQRGTSLTIQCQVDSQVTMMFWYRQQPGQSLTLIATANQGSEATYESGFVIDKFPISRPNLTFSTLTVSNMSPEDSSIYLCSGYDRGLGETQYFGPGTRLLVL.